This TCR beta chain stems from a study of vaccination and CD4 T cells after COVID-19 (dated by TCRdb to the early 2020s). For the study in its entirety: Every convalescent patient had a positive nasal swab PCR test for SARS-CoV-2, with mild disease in roughly nine patients and severe disease in one. The convalescent cohort comprised six males and four females, including two Hispanic individuals, seven Caucasians, two Asians and one multiracial person. Participants got two doses of the Pfizer-BioNTech BNT162b2 vaccine (n=8) or two doses of the Moderna mRNA-1273 vaccine (n=2). Post-COVID blood samples from convalescent patients were collected a median of 101 days after diagnosis, with a range of roughly 35 to 180 days. Post-vaccine blood samples were obtained a median of about 72 days after the second vaccine dose, with a range of roughly 13 to 250 days. For stimulating the cultures, overlapping spike peptide pools were used, derived from SARS-CoV-2 as well as from the common cold coronaviruses HCoV-NL63, HCoV-OC43 and HCoV-229E. Control cultures received a CEFX viral epitope pool as the positive control, an HIV-1 Nef peptide pool as the negative control, or no peptide. In some eleven COVID-19 convalescent patients and a handful of infection-naive healthy vaccine recipients, researchers compared the spike-specific CD4+ TCR repertoire from before mRNA vaccination with the repertoire from after.

The receptor library was made with PCR. At the Johns Hopkins FTIC core, DNA from the cultured CD4+ T cells underwent TCR sequencing with the Oncomine TCR Beta short-read assay. The QIAamp micro DNA kit was used to extract genomic DNA from the cultured CD4+ T cells. The Oncomine TCR Beta libraries from cultured CD4+ T cells were pooled using unique dual indexes and then sequenced on an Illumina iSeq 100. Processing in the source paper ran as follows. Non-productive sequences were removed, and CDR3s not starting with C, not ending with F or W, or shorter than 7 amino acids were discarded. Antigen-specific clonotypes were identified with the MANAFEST web application by comparing peptide-stimulated wells with reference and other culture wells. Positive clones required FDR below 0.05, an odds ratio above 5, and productive frequency above 0.1% in at least two of three replicate wells. A clonotype was classed as cross-reactive if the clonotype showed significant expansion both in SARS-CoV-2 spike wells and in at least one common cold coronavirus spike condition. Similarity between CDR3 sequences was evaluated in R version 3.6.1 using Levenshtein distances (stringdist) and unrooted phylogenetic trees (ape). The public reads were reanalyzed by TCRdb: fastp trimming at Q25, MiXCR alignment, in-frame beta chains only. Every CDR3 protein is listed once, alongside the most common genes and DNA of its rows. TCRdb's processing, not the study's, gives the V and J calls here. The sample records over 10,000 distinct CDR3 sequences, approximately 62% of which are singletons. Roughly 13% of the sample goes to the ten largest clones.

Overall results and qualifications from the work: Relatively few convalescent patients were included in the study, and early timepoints after natural infection were not analyzed. The median number of SARS-CoV-2-reactive clonotypes rose from 20 to 25 after infection to a few dozen after vaccination, but the change was not significant. In convalescent patients, a median around 86% of post-vaccine SARS-CoV-2-reactive clones were detected only after vaccination, suggesting vaccine-specific priming. In convalescent patients, nearly all vaccine-specific clones (304 of 307) were found to be mono-reactive for SARS-CoV-2 spike rather than cross-reactive with common cold coronaviruses.

The germline V gene sets CDR1 to SGHVS and CDR2 to FNYEAQ. The CDR3 runs 16 residues from the cysteine to the phenylalanine. Of the read, only the CDR3 DNA is kept; its 48 bases are in frame from base 1. V is pared back by 2 bases and J by 5 bases, with 17 bases lying between the germline termini. As for this clonotype: There is no known antigen for this receptor. Qualities for individual bases were not recorded, and no much larger clone is one base off.

The treatment or condition label of this sample denotes: approximately 9-day PBMC culture with coronavirus spike peptide pools or control peptides (ViraFEST assay). The study used the ViraFEST assay, which expanded antigen-specific T cells with peptide pools and then identified expanded clonotypes by TCR sequencing. The convalescent patients' positive SARS-CoV-2 PCR tests were from March to December 2020, which was before the Alpha, Beta and Delta variants emerged in the United States. Each well held two million PBMCs cultured with roughly 10 ug/ml peptide pools in IMDM containing around 4.5% human AB serum and 10 IU/ml IL-2. On days 3 and 7, half of the culture medium was replaced with fresh IL-2-containing medium. CD4+ T cells were isolated after about 10 days of culture through negative selection using the EasySep CD4+ T cell isolation kit. Ficoll-Paque Plus gradient centrifugation was used to isolate PBMCs from whole blood, and the isolated PBMCs were then either used fresh or cryopreserved at -140C. Triplicate wells were generally used for each culture condition.

Recombination linked TRBV7-6 to TRBJ2-3; TRBD2 is a weak D gene call, 6 bases matching. Sequenced sample: CD4+ T cells from blood, cultured in vitro. This clonotype originated in a human donor who had recovered from COVID-19. CDR3 reads: CASSLKWGGDEDTQYF. Read as DNA, the sequence is TGTGCCAGCAGCTTAAAGTGGGGAGGCGACGAAGATACGCAGTATTTT.